Listed below are T cell receptor beta chains from one sample, sequenced in a study of T cell repertoires in cytomegalovirus infection. Each CDR3 protein is one row after TCRdb ran MiXCR on the reads. The sample yields roughly 990,000 distinct CDR3 sequences, roughly a third seen once. Their target antigens are unknown. Sequences were derived from cultured CD8+ T cells from PBMCs, sampled from culture after CMV antigen stimulation. These receptors were taken from a human donor in good health (CMV status not recorded). Some clones in this sample may be carry-over from other donors' samples. Both conserved end residues are part of each CDR3. Fields, in order: V gene, D gene, clone size, J gene, CDR3 DNA, CDR3 protein. D genes are given only for firm matches. Clone size, where shown, is once, few, many, or a class for clones that have expanded.

>TRBV19|TRBD1|.|TRBJ2-6
TGTGCCAGTAGTACGCGGGACAGGGGAACCGGGGCCAACGTCCTGACTTTC
CASSTRDRGTGANVLTF
>TRBV28|.|few|TRBJ2-5
TGTGCCAGCAGTTTACCCGCCGGGCGGAGGGAGACCCAGTACTTC
CASSLPAGRRETQYF
>TRBV19|.|.|TRBJ2-3
TGTGCCAGTAGTATACAATCCCAGTATTTT
CASSIQSQYF
>TRBV29-1|TRBD1|once|TRBJ2-7
TGCAGCGTTGAGGGACAGAGCCTCTCCTACGAGCAGTACTTC
CSVEGQSLSYEQYF
>TRBV7-6|.|once|TRBJ2-3
TGTGCCAGCAGCTTAGCGAAAGGGTTGGGTCAGCCCCAGTATTTT
CASSLAKGLGQPQYF
>TRBV7-5|.|few|TRBJ1-5
.
CISVPEALTVNQPQHF
>TRBV6-5|TRBD1|.|TRBJ2-2
TGTGCCAGCAGTCCTTTATTGGACAGGGGATCCGCCGGGGAGCTGTTTTTT
CASSPLLDRGSAGELFF
>TRBV3-1|TRBD1|.|TRBJ2-1
TGTGCCAGCAGCCACGTGATCGGGACAGATTCCTACAATGAGCAGTTCTTC
CASSHVIGTDSYNEQFF
>TRBV28|.|.|TRBJ1-1
TGTGCCAGCAGTTCTACAGGGACCCTGAACACTGAAGCTTTCTTT
CASSSTGTLNTEAFF
>TRBV7-9|.|many|TRBJ2-1
TGTGCCAGCAGGCGGAGGGGGGACTATCACAATGAGCAGTTCTTC
CASRRRGDYHNEQFF
>TRBV19|.|few|TRBJ1-5
TGTGCCAGTAGTATCTCCGGGTTAGGTCAGCCCCAGCATTTT
CASSISGLGQPQHF
>TRBV7-4|TRBD2|many|TRBJ2-5
TGTGCCAGCAGCTTAGGACCAGCGGGGGGCCAAGAGACCCAGTACTTC
CASSLGPAGGQETQYF
>TRBV27|.|once|TRBJ2-7
TGTGCCAGCGGGTCTACTGGTTACGAGCAGTACTTC
CASGSTGYEQYF
>TRBV6-5|TRBD1|.|TRBJ2-2
TGTGCCAGCAGTTACTCGACAGGGACCTACACCGGGGAGCTGTTTTTT
CASSYSTGTYTGELFF
>TRBV20-1|.|.|TRBJ1-3
TGCAGTGCTATGGGGGCAAACTCTGGAAACACCATATATTTT
CSAMGANSGNTIYF
>TRBV7-9|.|.|TRBJ2-3
TGTGCCAGCAGCTTAGACGGGTCCCCAGATACGCAGTATTTT
CASSLDGSPDTQYF
>TRBV7-9|.|many|TRBJ1-1
TGTGCCAGCTTTACCGCTGACAGATCTGGCACTGAAGCTTTCTTT
CASFTADRSGTEAFF
>TRBV6-5|.|few|TRBJ2-1
TGTGCCAGCAGTGGCCGGCGGGGCCTATTGAATGAGCAGTTCTTC
CASSGRRGLLNEQFF
>TRBV7-9|.|few|TRBJ1-1
TGTGCCAGCAGCTTAGCCCGAACTGTAAAGAACACTGAAGCTTTCTTT
CASSLARTVKNTEAFF
>TRBV6-2/TRBV6-3|TRBD1|.|TRBJ2-3
TGTGCCAGCAGTTACCTGCCCACACAGGGGCGGGGCACAGATACGCAGTATTTT
CASSYLPTQGRGTDTQYF
>TRBV4-1|.|.|TRBJ1-1
TGCGCCAGCAGCCAAGGGACGTTCACTGAAGCTTTCTTT
CASSQGTFTEAFF
>TRBV7-9|TRBD2|many|TRBJ2-3
TGTGCCAGCAGCCCAATGGAGCGGACTAGCGGGGCCTACACAGATACGCAGTATTTT
CASSPMERTSGAYTDTQYF